The TCR beta chain under discussion was sequenced for a study of identical twins. From germline, CDR1 is MGHRA and CDR2 YSYEKL. The CDR3 contains 16 residues. Trimming cost V 3 bases and J 1 base, with 12 bases left between them. This clonotype was observed a handful of times. Its antigen is not identified. TCRdb called the 5' RACE reads again in MiXCR, with one record for every CDR3 protein. The sample includes 1.5 million to 2 million distinct CDR3 sequences, less than 40% of them seen just once. The study, taken as a whole, reports: Interpretation of the results relied on cross-sectional statistical analysis and not on following the same donors. Insertions were reduced in abundant cord blood beta clonotypes but not in memory repertoires.

The receptor comes from a newborn girl in good health. This rearrangement joins TRBV4-1 to TRBJ1-4; D is perhaps TRBD1 (6 bases). The specimen was cord blood. In DNA, the CDR3 is TGCGCCAGCAGCCAGGTTACAGGGCGAACTAATGAAAAACTGTTTTTT. Encoded protein: CASSQVTGRTNEKLFF.